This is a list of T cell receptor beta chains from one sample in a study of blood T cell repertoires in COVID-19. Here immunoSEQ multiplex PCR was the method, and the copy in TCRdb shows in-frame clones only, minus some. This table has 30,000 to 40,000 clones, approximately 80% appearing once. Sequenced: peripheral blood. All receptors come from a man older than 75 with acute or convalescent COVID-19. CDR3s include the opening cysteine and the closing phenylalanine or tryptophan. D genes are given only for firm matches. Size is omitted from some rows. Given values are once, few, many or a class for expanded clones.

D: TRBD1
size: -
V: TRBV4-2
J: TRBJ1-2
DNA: TGTGCCAGCAGCCAAGTATCAGGGGGTGGTGGCTACACCTTC
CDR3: CASSQVSGGGGYTF

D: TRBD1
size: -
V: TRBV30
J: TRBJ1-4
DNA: TGTGCCTGGAGTGCACAGGGGGTGGGTGAAAAACTGTTTTTT
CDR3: CAWSAQGVGEKLFF

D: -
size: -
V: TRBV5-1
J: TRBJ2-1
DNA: TGCGCCAGCAGCTTGCTCAATGAGCAGTTCTTC
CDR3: CASSLLNEQFF

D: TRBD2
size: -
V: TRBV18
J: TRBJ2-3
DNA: TGTGCCAGCTCGCCCATAGGGACTAGCGGGAAACGTGGAACAGATACGCAGTATTTT
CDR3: CASSPIGTSGKRGTDTQYF

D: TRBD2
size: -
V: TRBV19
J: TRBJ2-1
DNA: TGTGCCAGTACCCTCGGGCGGGGGGAATACAATGAGCAGTTCTTC
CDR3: CASTLGRGEYNEQFF

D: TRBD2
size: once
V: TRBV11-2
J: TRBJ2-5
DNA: TGTGCCAGCAGCTTAGCGGGGCGGCGGGAGTACCAAGAGACCCAGTACTTC
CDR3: CASSLAGRREYQETQYF

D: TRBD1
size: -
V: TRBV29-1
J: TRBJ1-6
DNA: TGCAGCGTGCCTAGGCCCGTGGACAGGTATAATTCACCCCTCCACTTT
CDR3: CSVPRPVDRYNSPLHF

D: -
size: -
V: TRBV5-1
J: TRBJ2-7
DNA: TGCGCCAGCAGTTCGAAGAGGGCTGGTTACGAGCAGTACTTC
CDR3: CASSSKRAGYEQYF

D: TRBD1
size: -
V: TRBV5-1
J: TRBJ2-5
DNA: TGCGCCAGCAGCTTTATATCCCCCGACAGGGGGCGAGGGACCCAGTACTTC
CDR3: CASSFISPDRGRGTQYF

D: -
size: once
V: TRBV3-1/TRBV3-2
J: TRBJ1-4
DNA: TGTGCCAGCAGCCAAGGTGGCCAGACTCTCACTAATGAAAAACTGTTTTTT
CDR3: CASSQGGQTLTNEKLFF

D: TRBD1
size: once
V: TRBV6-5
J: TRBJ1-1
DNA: TGTGCCAGCAGTTACACGACAGGGGAAGACACTGAAGCTTTCTTT
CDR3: CASSYTTGEDTEAFF

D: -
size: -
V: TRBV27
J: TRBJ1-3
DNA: TGTGCCAGCAGTTTGCGGGCGGCCCCGGGAAACACCATATATTTT
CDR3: CASSLRAAPGNTIYF

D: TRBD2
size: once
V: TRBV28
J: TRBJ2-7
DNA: TGTGCCAGCAGCCCCAGCGGGGTACCCTCCTCCTACGAGCAGTACTTC
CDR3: CASSPSGVPSSYEQYF

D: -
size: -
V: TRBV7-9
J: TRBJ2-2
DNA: TGTGCCAGCAGCTTTCAGACCGGGGAGCTGTTTTTT
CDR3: CASSFQTGELFF

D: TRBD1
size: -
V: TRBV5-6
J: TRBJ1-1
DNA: TGTGCCAGCAGCAAGGACAGGGGGATCGTGAACACTGAAGCTTTCTTT
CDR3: CASSKDRGIVNTEAFF

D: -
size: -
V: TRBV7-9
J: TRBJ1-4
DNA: TGTGCCAGCAGCTTAACGGGCGGGGTACGAATGCTGTTTTTT
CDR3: CASSLTGGVRMLFF

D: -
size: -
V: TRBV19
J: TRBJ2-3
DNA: TGTGCCAGCGGGAGCACAGATACGCAGTATTTT
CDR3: CASGSTDTQYF

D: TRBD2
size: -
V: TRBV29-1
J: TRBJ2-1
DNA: TGCAGCGTTACCGGACTAGCGGGAGTTGTGCTACACAATGAGCAGTTCTTC
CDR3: CSVTGLAGVVLHNEQFF

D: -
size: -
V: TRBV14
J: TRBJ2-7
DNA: TGTGCCAGCAGCCAAGATCGTAGACACCGTAGCTCCTACGAGCAGTACTTC
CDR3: CASSQDRRHRSSYEQYF

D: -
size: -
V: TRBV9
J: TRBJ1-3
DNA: TGTGCCAGCAGCCCACGTAGGGAGGGCTCCGGAAACACCATATATTTT
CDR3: CASSPRREGSGNTIYF

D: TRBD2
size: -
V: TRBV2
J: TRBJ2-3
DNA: TGTGCCAGCAGGGTAGCTAGCGGGAGGAATACGCAGTATTTT
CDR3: CASRVASGRNTQYF

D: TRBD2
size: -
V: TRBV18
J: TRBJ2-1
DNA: TGTGCCAGCTCACCCTCGGGACTAGCGGGAGGATTTGAGCAGTTCTTC
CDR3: CASSPSGLAGGFEQFF

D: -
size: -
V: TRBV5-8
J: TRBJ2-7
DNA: TGTGCCAGCAGGACTCGCCGCGGAGCCTACGAGCAGTACTTC
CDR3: CASRTRRGAYEQYF

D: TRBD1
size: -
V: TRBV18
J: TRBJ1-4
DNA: TGTGCCAGCTCACCTGCAGGGGGCGATGAAAAACTGTTTTTT
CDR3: CASSPAGGDEKLFF

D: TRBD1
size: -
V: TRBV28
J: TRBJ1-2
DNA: TGTGCCAGCAGTCCCCGGGACAGGGTTAAGAGCACCTTC
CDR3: CASSPRDRVKSTF

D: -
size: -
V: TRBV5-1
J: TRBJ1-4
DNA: TGCGCCAGCAGCTTGGCCGGAGGACAGATTAATGAAAAACTGTTTTTT
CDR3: CASSLAGGQINEKLFF

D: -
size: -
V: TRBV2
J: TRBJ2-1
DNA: TGTGCCAGCAGTGATAGGCCTAGCTCCTACAATGAGCAGTTCTTC
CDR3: CASSDRPSSYNEQFF

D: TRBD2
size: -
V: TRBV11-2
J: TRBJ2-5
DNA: TGTGCCAGCAGCGAGCCTTATGGGACTAGCGGGAGGGGGGAGACCCAGTACTTC
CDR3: CASSEPYGTSGRGETQYF

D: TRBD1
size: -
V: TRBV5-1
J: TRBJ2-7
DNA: TGCGCCAGCAGCAATCGGCAGGGGGCCGGGGGCGAGCAGTACTTC
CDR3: CASSNRQGAGGEQYF

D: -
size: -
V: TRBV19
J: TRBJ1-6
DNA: TGTGCCAGTAGTATAGGCCAGAATAATTCACCCCTCCACTTT
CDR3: CASSIGQNNSPLHF

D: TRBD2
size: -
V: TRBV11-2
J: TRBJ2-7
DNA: TGTGCCAGCAGCTTAGATAACTGGGGGCGGGAGGCCCCCTACGAGCAGTACTTC
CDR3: CASSLDNWGREAPYEQYF

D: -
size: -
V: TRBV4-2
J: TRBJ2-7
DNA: TGTGCCAGCAGCCAAGATACAGGCCGATACGAGCAGTACTTC
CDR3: CASSQDTGRYEQYF

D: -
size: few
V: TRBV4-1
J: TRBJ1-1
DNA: TGCGCCAGCAGCCGGAACCGGGGGGATCGTCCGTGGAACACTGAAGCTTTCTTT
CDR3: CASSRNRGDRPWNTEAFF

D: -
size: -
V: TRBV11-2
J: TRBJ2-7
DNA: TGTGCCAGCAGCCACCTCCGGACAGCAGCCTACGAGCAGTACTTC
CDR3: CASSHLRTAAYEQYF

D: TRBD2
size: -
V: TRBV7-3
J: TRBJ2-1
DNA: TGTGCCAGCAGCTTAACGGGACTAGCGGGAGGATACAATGAGCAGTTCTTC
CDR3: CASSLTGLAGGYNEQFF

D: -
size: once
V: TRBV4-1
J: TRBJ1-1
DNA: TGCGCCAGCAGCCCTCTACAGGGCCCTGAAGCTTTCTTT
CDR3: CASSPLQGPEAFF

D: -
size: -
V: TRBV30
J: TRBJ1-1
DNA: TGTGCCTGGGATTGGGGGGACACTGAAGCTTTCTTT
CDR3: CAWDWGDTEAFF

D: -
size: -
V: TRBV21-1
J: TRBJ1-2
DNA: TGTGCCAGCAGCAAAAGGGGGGGACTAGAAAGCTATGGCTACACCTTC
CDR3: CASSKRGGLESYGYTF

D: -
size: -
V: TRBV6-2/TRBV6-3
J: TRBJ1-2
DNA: TGTGCCAGCAGTTACAGCGGGATTTCTGGTGGCTACACCTTC
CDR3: CASSYSGISGGYTF

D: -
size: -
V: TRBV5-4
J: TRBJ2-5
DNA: TGTGCCAGCAGCCCGGTACGAGGAGGGACCCAGTACTTC
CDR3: CASSPVRGGTQYF

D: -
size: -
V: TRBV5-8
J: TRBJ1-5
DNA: TGTGCCAGCAGCCTTCCGAGTTATAGCAATCAGCCCCAGCATTTT
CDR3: CASSLPSYSNQPQHF

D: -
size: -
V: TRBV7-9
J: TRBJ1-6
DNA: TGTGCCAGCAGCTTAGGTTCCGGGTTCTATAATTCACCCCTCCACTTT
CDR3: CASSLGSGFYNSPLHF

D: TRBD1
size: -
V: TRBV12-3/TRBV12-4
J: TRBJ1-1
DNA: TGTGCCGCGGGACAGGGGCTTGGTGAAGCTTTCTTT
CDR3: CAAGQGLGEAFF

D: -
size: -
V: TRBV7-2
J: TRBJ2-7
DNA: TGTGCCAGCAGCAGGGGTCCGGACAGAATCTACGAGCAGTACTTC
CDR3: CASSRGPDRIYEQYF

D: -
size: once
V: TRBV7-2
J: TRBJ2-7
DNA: TGTGCCAGCAGCTTATCCACTCCCTACGAGCAGTACTTC
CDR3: CASSLSTPYEQYF

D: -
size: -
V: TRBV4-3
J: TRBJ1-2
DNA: TGCGCCAGCAGCCAAGATTTGGGCAGGGTCCGGTATGGCTACACCTTC
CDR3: CASSQDLGRVRYGYTF

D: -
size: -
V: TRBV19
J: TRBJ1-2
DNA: TGTGCCAGTAGTATAGATACGGACTATGGCTACACCTTC
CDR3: CASSIDTDYGYTF

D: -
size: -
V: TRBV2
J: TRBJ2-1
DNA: TGTGCCACCCAGCTGGAGGGAGACAATGAGCAGTTCTTC
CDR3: CATQLEGDNEQFF

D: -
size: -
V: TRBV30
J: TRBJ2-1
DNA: TGTGCCTGCTCTAGGGAGAGCTCCTACAATGAGCAGTTCTTC
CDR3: CACSRESSYNEQFF

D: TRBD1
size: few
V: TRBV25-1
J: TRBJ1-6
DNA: TGTGCCAGCAGCCTTACTCGACAGGGTGGTTCACCCCTCCACTTT
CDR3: CASSLTRQGGSPLHF

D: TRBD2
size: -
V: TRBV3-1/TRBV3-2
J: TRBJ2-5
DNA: TGTGCCAGCAGCCTCGGGACTAGCGGGTTACAAGAGACCCAGTACTTC
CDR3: CASSLGTSGLQETQYF

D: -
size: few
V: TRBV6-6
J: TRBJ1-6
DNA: TGTGCCAGCAGTCCCTCCCGAAGGCGGGGGGATAATTCACCCCTCCACTTT
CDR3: CASSPSRRRGDNSPLHF

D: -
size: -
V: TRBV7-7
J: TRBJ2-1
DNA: TGTGCCAGCAGCTCCTCTCGGTTCTTC
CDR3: CASSSSRFF

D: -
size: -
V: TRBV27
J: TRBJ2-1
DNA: TGTGCCAGCAGTTTAATTGGCCCTCGGGGAGCTTTCCCCTTGAATGAGCAGTTCTTC
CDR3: CASSLIGPRGAFPLNEQFF

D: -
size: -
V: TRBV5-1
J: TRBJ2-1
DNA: TGCGCCAGCAGCTTCAGGCTAGCGACGAATGAGCAGTTCTTC
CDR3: CASSFRLATNEQFF

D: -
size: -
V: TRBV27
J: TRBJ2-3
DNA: TGTGCCAGCAAAGACAGGACTAGCACAGATACGCAGTATTTT
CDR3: CASKDRTSTDTQYF

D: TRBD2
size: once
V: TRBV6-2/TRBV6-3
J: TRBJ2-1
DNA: TGTGCCAGCAGCGAAGGACTAGCGGGGTCCTACAATGAGCAGTTCTTC
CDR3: CASSEGLAGSYNEQFF

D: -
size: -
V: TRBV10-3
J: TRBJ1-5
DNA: TGTGCCATCAGTGAGCTCCTCAATCAGCCCCAGCATTTT
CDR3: CAISELLNQPQHF

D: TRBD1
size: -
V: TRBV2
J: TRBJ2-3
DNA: TGTGCCAGCAGTTCGGGACAGAGCACAGATACGCAGTATTTT
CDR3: CASSSGQSTDTQYF